These 10 T cell receptor beta chains share one sample of origin, sequenced in a study of Ad26.COV2.S vaccination and SARS-CoV-2 variants. The assay was immunoSEQ multiplex PCR, and TCRdb's table has in-frame clones only and misses some. The data show hundreds of thousands of clones, roughly 87% seen once. Treatment meaning: roughly 18 received Ad26.COV2.S at low or high dose, single or two shots; about 5 received placebo; per-sample allocation not given. Sampling happened 63 days after the first vaccine or placebo injection. This sample comprised peripheral blood, obtained in a trial of Ad26.COV2.S vaccine versus placebo. The receptors here all came from a person between 18 and 65 years old who received the Ad26.COV2.S COVID-19 vaccine or a placebo.

This clone occurred a few times. The rearrangement joins TRBV7-9 to TRBJ1-4; D gene ambiguous. The CDR3 consists of 16 residues. V lost 4 bases and J 1 base, leaving 13 bases between the germline ends. Germline-derived CDR1 and CDR2 are SEHNR and FQNEAQ (reference sequence). CDR3 loop: CASSSHTTVTNEKLFF. The CDR3 DNA is TGTGCCAGCAGCTCCCATACTACTGTAACTAATGAAAAACTGTTTTTT.

The CDR3 DNA reads as TGTGCCACCAGTGAGTCGGCCCGGTACCCAAAACTGTTTTTT. It is translated as CATSESARYPKLFF. This chain uses TRBV24-1 with TRBJ1-4, with D hard to call. The CDR3 consists of 14 residues. Germline lookup yields CDR1 KGHDR and CDR2 SFDVKD. Trimming pared 4 bases from V and 10 bases from J, leaving 15 bases between.

The chain couples TRBV7-2 to TRBJ2-3; 11 bases match TRBD1. Germline lookup yields CDR1 SGHTA and CDR2 FQGNSA. This CDR3 is 19 amino acids long. V was pared by 2 bases and J by 4 bases, with 14 bases of the junction left unmatched. The CDR3 DNA follows: TGTGCCAGCAGCTTATTTTGGCGAAGGGACAGGGGGTGGGCAGATACGCAGTATTTT. Encoded protein: CASSLFWRRDRGWADTQYF.

The J gene is TRBJ1-1, the V gene TRBV5-1; D might be TRBD1 (6 bases). CDR1 SGHRS and CDR2 YFSETQ come from the germline V gene. This CDR3 contains 14 residues. With 4 bases removed from V and 1 base from J, the gap between germline ends came to 11 bases. The CDR3 loop reads CASSREGGNTEAFF. In DNA, the CDR3 is TGCGCCAGCAGCCGGGAGGGGGGGAACACTGAAGCTTTCTTT.

The CDR3 coding sequence is TGCGCCAGCAGCTTGAATACATTGCCCTACGAGCAGTACTTC. Translating it yields CASSLNTLPYEQYF. The rearrangement joins TRBV5-1 to TRBJ2-7; D not certain. V shed 1 base and J shed 2 bases, with 10 bases lying between them. CDR3 size: 14 residues. Germline V gene sequence: CDR1 SGHRS, CDR2 YFSETQ. The full variable domain, rest sourced from reference TRBV5-1 and TRBJ2-7, is KAGVTQTPRYLIKTRGQQVTLSCSPISGHRSVSWYQQTPGQGLQFLFEYFSETQRNKGNFPGRFSGRQFSNSRSEMNVSTLELGDSALYLCASSLNTLPYEQYFGPGTRLTVT.

This sequence joins TRBV15 and TRBJ2-7; 10 nucleotides align to TRBD2. Germline-derived CDR1 and CDR2 are LNHNV and YYDKDF (reference sequence). The V and J ends lost 1 base and 6 bases, in that order; junction bases with no gene match: 9. The CDR3 has 16 residues. CDR3 bases: TGTGCCACCAGCAGAGGAGGGGCTAGCGGGAGCAGCGAGCAGTACGTC. Translating gives CATSRGGASGSSEQYV.

J is TRBJ1-1 and V is TRBV4-1; 7 bases are shared with TRBD1. V lost 4 bases and J lost 0; bases outside the gene matches: 5. The CDR3 extends over 15 amino acids. Germline V gene data show CDR1 as MGHRA and CDR2 as YSYEKL. Written as DNA, the CDR3 is TGCGCCAGCAGCCTTATGGGACAGATGAACACTGAAGCTTTCTTT. It codes for CASSLMGQMNTEAFF.

The chain combines TRBV28 with TRBJ1-4; the D gene is possibly TRBD1 (5 bases). CDR1 and CDR2 (germline): MDHEN, SYDVKM. The V gene lost 10 bases and the J gene lost 4 bases, with 19 bases spanning the gap. The CDR3 contains 15 residues. CDR3 sequence (DNA): TGTGCCACCGGAGGCGGGGGGGGAGTTAATGAAAAACTGTTTTTT. Translation: CATGGGGGVNEKLFF.

The chain links TRBV5-4 to TRBJ2-5; 9 bases agree with TRBD2. Trimming cost V 4 bases and J 1 base; bases outside gene matches: 11. CDR3 length equals 17 residues. Per germline, CDR1 SGHNT and CDR2 YYREEE (reference sequence). CDR3 DNA: TGTGCCAGCAGCCCCTTCCCTAGCGGGGCTACCCAAGAGACCCAGTACTTC. Protein sequence: CASSPFPSGATQETQYF.

Written as DNA, the CDR3 is TGTGCCAGCAGTTCAGGGGAGGGGGAAAAACTGTTTTTT. Protein: CASSSGEGEKLFF. The V gene is TRBV6-5, the J gene TRBJ1-4, with a tentative D call TRBD1 (6 bases). V was trimmed by 4 bases and J by 8 bases, leaving 11 bases between them. Germline V gene lookup returns CDR1 MNHEY and CDR2 SVGAGI. CDR3 size: 13 residues.